A single sample gave rise to the 8 T cell receptor beta chains below, sequenced in a study of blood T cell repertoires in COVID-19. The assay was immunoSEQ multiplex PCR, and TCRdb's table has in-frame clones only and misses some. The table lists about 110,000 clones, roughly 88% of them singletons. Sample: peripheral blood. The receptor source for this set is a man aged 45 to 65 with active or convalescent COVID-19.

The V gene is TRBV7-2, the J gene TRBJ2-7; D may be TRBD2 (6 bases). V was trimmed by 1 base and J by 4 bases, leaving 11 bases between them. CDR3 length: 14 residues. Germline values: CDR1 SGHTA, CDR2 FQGNSA. As DNA, the CDR3 is TGTGCCAGCAGCTTAGATGTGGGAGGATACGAGCAGTACTTC. It is translated as CASSLDVGGYEQYF.

The chain joins TRBV5-5 to TRBJ1-3, with D possibly TRBD1 on 5 matching bases. The CDR3 loop spans 14 amino acids. V was pared by 0 bases and J by 3 bases, with 7 bases between. The germline V gene encodes CDR1 SGHKS and CDR2 YYEKEE (reference sequence). CDR3 coding DNA: TGTGCCAGCAGCTTGGGGCAGGGTGGAAACACCATATATTTT. This gives the protein CASSLGQGGNTIYF.

DNA of the CDR3: TGTGCCAGCAGCCCGAGGACGGGGGGGGGCTACACCTTC. Translating it yields CASSPRTGGGYTF. The chain employs TRBV3-1 (or the pseudogene TRBV3-2) and TRBJ1-2, with D perhaps TRBD1 (5 bases). V shed 4 bases and J shed 8 bases, with 14 bases lying between them. The CDR3 covers 13 residues. Germline lookup yields CDR1 LGHDT and CDR2 YNNKEL (reference sequence).

The V and J genes are TRBV4-1 and TRBJ2-7, with a possible D match to TRBD1 (7 bases). V was shortened by 4 bases and J by 3 bases, with 10 bases between the two germline ends. The V gene's germline CDR1 is MGHRA and CDR2 YSYEKL. The CDR3 totals 13 residues. CDR3 bases: TGCGCCAGCAGCCGGGGGGACAGCTACGAGCAGTACTTC. Residues: CASSRGDSYEQYF.

The chain is built from TRBV2 and TRBJ2-7, with a tentative D call TRBD1 (7 bases). The germline CDR1 and CDR2 sequences are SNHLY and FYNNEI. The CDR3 spans 14 residues. The V end was cut by 7 bases, the J end by 4 bases, with 17 bases between. The CDR3 protein is CASNGGDSGYEQYF. CDR3 bases: TGTGCCAGCAACGGAGGGGACAGTGGATACGAGCAGTACTTC.

This clone was counted a single time. The chain employs TRBV6-5 and TRBJ1-3, with a tentative D call TRBD1 (6 bases). The CDR3 loop spans 14 amino acids. From germline, CDR1 is MNHEY and CDR2 SVGAGI. The ends were cut back, 6 bases at V and 1 base at J, with 10 bases in the middle. CDR3 in amino acids: CASRPGTSGNTIYF. The CDR3 coding sequence is TGTGCCAGCAGACCCGGGACATCTGGAAACACCATATATTTT.

This chain connects TRBV19 to TRBJ2-7, with 8 bases aligning to TRBD1. V dropped 5 bases and J dropped 4; count of bases not matched to a gene: 10. The germline V gene encodes CDR1 LNHDA and CDR2 SQIVND (reference sequence). The CDR3 covers 15 residues. The CDR3 protein is CASSVGDRLVYEQYF. Written as DNA, the CDR3 is TGTGCCAGTAGTGTGGGGGACAGGCTCGTTTACGAGCAGTACTTC. The full variable domain, its missing parts supplied by reference TRBV19 and TRBJ2-7, is DGGITQSPKYLFRKEGQNVTLSCEQNLNHDAMYWYRQDPGQGLRLIYYSQIVNDFQKGDIAEGYSVSREKKESFPLTVTSAQKNPTAFYLCASSVGDRLVYEQYFGPGTRLTVT.

The chain couples TRBV19 to TRBJ2-4; weak D call: TRBD1 (7 bases). The V end lost 7 bases, the J end lost 2 bases, and 24 bases lay between the germline ends. Germline V gives CDR1 LNHDA, CDR2 SQIVND (reference sequence). The CDR3 covers 18 residues. CDR3 amino acids: CASIPIGGGGVTKNIQYF. The CDR3 bases are TGTGCCAGTATCCCCATAGGGGGCGGAGGGGTTACCAAAAACATTCAGTACTTC.